The entry that follows covers one TCR beta chain sequence. This clone has only one observation. Its antigen target is currently unknown. No base-level quality is on record; no much larger clone is a single base apart. The record originates from a study of blood T cell repertoires in COVID-19 (dated by TCRdb to the early 2020s). At the level of the whole study: Samples from collaborators originated in the United States, Italy and Spain and spanned both the acute and convalescent phases of COVID-19. The prospective study material was composed of cDNA or gDNA derived from T cells, B-cell-depleted T cells, or PBMCs. The dataset comprised deeply sampled blood TCRbeta repertoires from subjects exposed to, actively infected with, or recovered from COVID-19. The repertoires were released in a freely available public database intended as a resource for research on the immune response to SARS-CoV-2. The samples were drawn from two sources: the first 160 participants of the ongoing ImmuneRACE study, and 1,000 to 1,500 subjects contributed by 6 global collaborators. A de-identified subject ID, COVID-19 status, age in years and sex were almost always included in the sample metadata. Where available, HLA class I and class II types were taken from metadata supplied by the sample provider and were not determined by assay-based typing. Overall study results and their limits: The quantity of clinical and demographic metadata differed by source and by participant and was supplied without curation.

The germline V gene specifies MNHEY as CDR1 and SVGAGI as CDR2. V is clipped by 10 bases and J by 3 bases, and the sequence between their germline boundaries is 20 bases long. The CDR3 has 15 amino acids, counting the end cysteine and phenylalanine. The sequence is cut down to CDR3 DNA, 45 bases in frame from base 1. One collaborating source in Seattle enrolled patients during active infection and followed them longitudinally through the course of disease. Collaborating institutions collected whole blood in K2EDTA tubes following their own protocols. Collaborator samples were shipped for TCRbeta analysis as frozen whole blood, isolated PBMCs, or DNA extracted from either sample type. The immunoSEQ Assay, a bias-controlled multiplex PCR, was used to amplify TCRbeta CDR3 regions from genomic DNA. In the source study's methods: Nucleated cell counts per sample were estimated from amplification of reference gene primers within the assay. To quantify the absolute abundance of each unique TCRbeta CDR3 rearrangement, sequence reads were collapsed and filtered. For each sample, productive Simpson clonality was calculated as the square root of Simpson's diversity index over productive rearrangements. Imported from immuneACCESS, the table was reduced by TCRdb to in-frame sequences with V and J called. These copies leave out some clones; in studies compared against another copy, an unresolved V gene accounts for under half, and the cause of the remainder is not known. D and trimming come from the DNA, and the V and J calls and clone size come from that table. For this sample the table gives 330,000 or so clones, of which 80% to 90% were detected only once. The ten largest clones represent roughly 9.9% of the sample.

The TCR was taken from a man aged 25 to 45 with COVID-19, enrolled during active disease. The chain is encoded by TRBV6-5 joined to TRBJ2-3; D gene: possibly TRBD2, on 6 matching bases. Sample: peripheral blood. This receptor has the CDR3 CATAQGGRMTDTQYF. The nucleotide sequence is TGTGCCACCGCCCAGGGAGGCCGGATGACAGATACGCAGTATTTT.